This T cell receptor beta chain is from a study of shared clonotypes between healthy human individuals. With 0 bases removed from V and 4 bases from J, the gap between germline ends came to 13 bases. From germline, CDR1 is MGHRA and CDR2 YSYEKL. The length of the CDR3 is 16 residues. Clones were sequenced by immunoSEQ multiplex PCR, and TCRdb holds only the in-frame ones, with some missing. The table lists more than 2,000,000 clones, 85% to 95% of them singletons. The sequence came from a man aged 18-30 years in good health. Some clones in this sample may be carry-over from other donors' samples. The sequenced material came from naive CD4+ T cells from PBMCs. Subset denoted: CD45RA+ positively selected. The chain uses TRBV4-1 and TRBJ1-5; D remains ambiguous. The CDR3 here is CASSQEKQALNQPQHF. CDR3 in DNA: TGCGCCAGCAGCCAAGAAAAGCAGGCCCTGAATCAGCCCCAGCATTTT.